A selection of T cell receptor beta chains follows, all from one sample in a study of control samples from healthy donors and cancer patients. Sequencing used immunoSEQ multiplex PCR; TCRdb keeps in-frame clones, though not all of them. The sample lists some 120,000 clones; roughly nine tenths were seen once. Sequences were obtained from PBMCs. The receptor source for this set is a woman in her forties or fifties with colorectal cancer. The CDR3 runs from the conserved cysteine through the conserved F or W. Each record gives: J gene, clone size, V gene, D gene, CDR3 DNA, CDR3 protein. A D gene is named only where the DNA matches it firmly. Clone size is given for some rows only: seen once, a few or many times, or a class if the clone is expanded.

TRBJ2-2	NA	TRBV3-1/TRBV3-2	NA	TGTGCCAGCAGCCCGGGAGGGGGCCGGGCCGGGGAGCTGTTTTTT	CASSPGGGRAGELFF
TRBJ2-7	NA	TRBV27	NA	TGTGCCAGCAGGAGAAAGGAAGATCCCTACGAGCAGTACTTC	CASRRKEDPYEQYF
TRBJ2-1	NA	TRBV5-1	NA	TGCGCCAGCAGCTTGGTCGCCGACAATGAGCAGTTCTTC	CASSLVADNEQFF
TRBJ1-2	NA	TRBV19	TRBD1	TGTGCCAGTGAATTAAGGGGACAGGGTCATGGCTACACCTTC	CASELRGQGHGYTF
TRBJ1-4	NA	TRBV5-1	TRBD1	TGCGCCAGCAGTATTCAGGGGGCCACTAATGAAAAACTGTTTTTT	CASSIQGATNEKLFF
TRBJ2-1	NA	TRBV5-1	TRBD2	TGCGCCAGCAGCACCGGGATCACTAGCGGGGCCTCCTACAATGAGCAGTTCTTC	CASSTGITSGASYNEQFF
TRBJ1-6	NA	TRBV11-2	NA	TGTGCCAGCAGCCTGGGGACGGGAAATAATTCACCCCTCCACTTT	CASSLGTGNNSPLHF
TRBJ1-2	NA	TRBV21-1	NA	TGTGCCAGCAGCAACCCCAGGGGTCGGGGTGGCTACACCTTC	CASSNPRGRGGYTF
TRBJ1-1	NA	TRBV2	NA	TGTGCCAGCAGGGAGGTGAACACTGAAGCTTTCTTT	CASREVNTEAFF
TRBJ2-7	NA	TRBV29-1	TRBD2	TGCAGCGTTGTTGGGACTAGCGGCTTGTGGGAGCAGTACTTC	CSVVGTSGLWEQYF
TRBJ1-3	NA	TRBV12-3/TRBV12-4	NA	TGTGCCAGCACCGTCCCAACTGGAAACACCATATATTTT	CASTVPTGNTIYF
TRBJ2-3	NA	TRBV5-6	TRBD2	TGTGCCAGCAGCTCCCTAAAGAAAGCGGGGGTTGGTACGCAGTATTTT	CASSSLKKAGVGTQYF
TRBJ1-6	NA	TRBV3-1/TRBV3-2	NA	TGTGCCAGCAGCCAAGGAGGAACCCATAATTCACCCCTCCACTTT	CASSQGGTHNSPLHF
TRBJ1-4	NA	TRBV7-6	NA	TGTGCCAGCAGCTTGGAGGGCCGGACAGCCAATGAAAAACTGTTTTTT	CASSLEGRTANEKLFF
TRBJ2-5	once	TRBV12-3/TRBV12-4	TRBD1	TGTGCCAGCAGTACGGGACAGTTTGAGACCCAGTACTTC	CASSTGQFETQYF
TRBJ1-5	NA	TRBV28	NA	TGTGCCAGCCTTCCTCCGGGGCGAGGCAATCAGCCCCAGCATTTT	CASLPPGRGNQPQHF
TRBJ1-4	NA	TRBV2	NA	TGTGCCAGCAGGGAGGGACATGGTAATGAAAAACTGTTTTTT	CASREGHGNEKLFF
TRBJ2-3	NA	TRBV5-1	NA	TGCGCCAGCAGGGAGGGGGGCGTGACCGGCACAGATACGCAGTATTTT	CASREGGVTGTDTQYF
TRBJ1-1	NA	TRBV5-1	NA	TGCGCCAGCAGCTTGGTTTTTGACTCCTCGGAAGCTTTCTTT	CASSLVFDSSEAFF
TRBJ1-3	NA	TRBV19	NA	TGTGCCAGTAGTATAGGAGTGGCGGCCTCTGGAAACACCATATATTTT	CASSIGVAASGNTIYF
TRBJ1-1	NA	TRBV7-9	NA	TGTGCCAGCAGCTTAGTCGGGCAGGCCAAAGCTTTCTTT	CASSLVGQAKAFF
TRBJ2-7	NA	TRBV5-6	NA	TGTGCCAGCAGCGGACGATCAGAACCCTACGAGCAGTACTTC	CASSGRSEPYEQYF
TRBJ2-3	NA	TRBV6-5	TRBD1	TGTGCCAGCAGCCCGGCAGGGGGTACAGATACGCAGTATTTT	CASSPAGGTDTQYF
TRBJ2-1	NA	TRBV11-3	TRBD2	TGTGCCAGCAGCAAAGTAGCGGGAGGAAGCAATGAGCAGTTCTTC	CASSKVAGGSNEQFF
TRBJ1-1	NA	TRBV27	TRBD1	TGTGCCAGCAGTTTGCTCTTCTCCAAACAGGGGGTGTTCACTGAAGCTTTCTTT	CASSLLFSKQGVFTEAFF
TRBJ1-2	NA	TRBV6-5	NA	TGTGCCAGCAGGTCAGGGGAGTGGGGCTACACCTTC	CASRSGEWGYTF
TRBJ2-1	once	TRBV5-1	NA	TGCGCCAGCAGCCTGGGCCCAGGGAATGAGCAGTTCTTC	CASSLGPGNEQFF
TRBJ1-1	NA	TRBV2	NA	TGTGCCAGCAGCGAGCATCAAGGGGTAGTCACTGAAGCTTTCTTT	CASSEHQGVVTEAFF
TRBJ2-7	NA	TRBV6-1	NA	TGTGCCAGCAGGGAAACCGGCGGTGGGAGGAGCTACGAGCAGTACTTC	CASRETGGGRSYEQYF
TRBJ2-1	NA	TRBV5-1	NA	TGCGCCAGCAGCCCAACGTCGGGGGCCGGCAATGAGCAGTTCTTC	CASSPTSGAGNEQFF
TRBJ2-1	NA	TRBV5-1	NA	TGCGCCAGCTCCCTCCAGGTAGGGACCTACAATGAGCAGTTCTTC	CASSLQVGTYNEQFF
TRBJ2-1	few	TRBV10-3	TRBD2	TGTGCCATCTCAGCGGGAGCCAACTACAATGAGCAGTTCTTC	CAISAGANYNEQFF
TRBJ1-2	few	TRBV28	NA	TGTGCCAGCAGTATCCCAGGGTTACGCTACACCTTC	CASSIPGLRYTF
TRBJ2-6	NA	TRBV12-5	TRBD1	TGTGCTAGTGGGTCCCAACCGGGACAGGGGGTTGCCGGGGCCAACGTCCTGACTTTC	CASGSQPGQGVAGANVLTF
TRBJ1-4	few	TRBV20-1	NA	TGCAGTGCGTCGCCTCACAGCGAACTGTTTTTT	CSASPHSELFF
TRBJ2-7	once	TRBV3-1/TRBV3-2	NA	TGTGCCAGCAGCCAAGTGGCGCCAGGGGCCTACGAGCAGTACTTC	CASSQVAPGAYEQYF
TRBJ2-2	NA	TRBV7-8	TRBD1	TGTGCCAGCAGCTCCCTCCTAGGACAGGGGCGAAAGCCGAACACCGGGGAGCTGTTTTTT	CASSSLLGQGRKPNTGELFF
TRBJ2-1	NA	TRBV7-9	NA	TGTGCCAGCAGCTTGGAGGAGGGCTCCTACAATGAGCAGTTCTTC	CASSLEEGSYNEQFF
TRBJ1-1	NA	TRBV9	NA	TGTGCCAGCAGCCCCACGACACGAGCCCCGAACACTGAAGCTTTCTTT	CASSPTTRAPNTEAFF
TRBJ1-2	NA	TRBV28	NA	TGTGCCGGCAGGATCGGACAGATATACTATGGCTACACCTTC	CAGRIGQIYYGYTF
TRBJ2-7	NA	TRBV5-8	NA	TGTGCCAGCAGCGCGGCCTACGAGCAGTACTTC	CASSAAYEQYF
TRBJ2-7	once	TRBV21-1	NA	TGTGCCAGCAGCAAAAACCAGGGAATCTCGGGTGAGCAGTACTTC	CASSKNQGISGEQYF
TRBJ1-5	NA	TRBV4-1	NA	TGCGCCAGCAGCCAAGGGGGGGGCACGATTAATCAGCCCCAGCATTTT	CASSQGGGTINQPQHF
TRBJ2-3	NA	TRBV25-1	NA	TGTGCCAGCAGTGATACAGGGATCGTAGATACGCAGTATTTT	CASSDTGIVDTQYF
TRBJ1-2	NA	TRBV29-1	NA	TGCAGCGGGGGGGACAATCAACTTAACTATGGCTACACCTTC	CSGGDNQLNYGYTF
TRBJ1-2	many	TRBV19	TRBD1	TGTGCCAGTAGTACGTCCCGCCGACAGGGCCGATATGGCTACACCTTC	CASSTSRRQGRYGYTF
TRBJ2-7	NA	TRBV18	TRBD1	TGTGCCAGCTCCCCCGACAGGGAGAGCTCCTACGAGCAGTACTTC	CASSPDRESSYEQYF